What follows is one TCR beta chain and its context. This clone has only one observation. Its antigen is still unknown. No much larger clone is present one base from it, and per-base qualities are unavailable. The CDR3 starts with the cysteine, ends with the phenylalanine, and has 14 residues. Just the 42-base CDR3 DNA is kept, in frame starting at base 1. From the germline V gene, CDR1 is SGHVS and CDR2 is FQNEAQ. Germline trimming: 4 bases from V, 4 bases from J; junction bases outside gene matches: 4. In total, fewer than 750 healthy bone marrow donors made up the cohort. Cohort members were all nominally healthy when sampled, although unrecorded immune exposures were likely present. The donor was CMV seropositive and was included in the group of 250 to 300 seropositive cohort members. Every donor gave a peripheral blood sample, and the peripheral blood mononuclear cells from that sample were used for TCR beta sequencing. Genomic DNA extraction from the blood cell samples was performed with the Qiagen DNeasy Blood Extraction Kit.

Receptors were amplified or captured by the immunoSEQ multiplex PCR assay. For the multiplex PCR, a mixture combining 60 forward primers for TCR Vbeta segments and 13 reverse primers for TCR Jbeta segments was used. The CDR3 region of rearranged TCR beta genes was amplified from genomic DNA with a multiplex PCR assay. The Illumina HiSeq System was used to sequence the amplified TCR beta libraries as 87-base-pair reads. In the original analysis: Across the roughly 670 repertoires, a later analysis counted 60 million to 90 million unique TCR beta chains, 9 million to 14 million of which were shared by at least two donors. A nearest-neighbor algorithm error-corrected the raw reads and collapsed the reads into unique sequences, merging closely related sequences to remove PCR and sequencing errors. CDR3 sequences were aligned to IMGT reference sequences to assign V, D and J gene segments. Each retained sequence needed at least a six-nucleotide match to both a V gene segment and a J gene segment. A rearrangement was called productive if the CDR3 had no stop codons and remained in frame with V and J, and every other rearrangement was called non-productive. CDR3 was defined by IMGT convention, running from the second conserved V-encoded cysteine to the conserved J-encoded phenylalanine. The earlier analysis of about 610 of the donors excluded any sequence lacking an unambiguous match to a single V gene segment. In an earlier analysis of a few hundred of the donors, a V segment was called functional when productive rearrangements were above 56.7%, and segregating when the standard deviation between donors exceeded 5%. A statistical classification framework was developed to diagnose cytomegalovirus status using the catalog of TCR beta chain sequences. In a later analysis, TCR nucleotide sequences were compared against IMGT/GENE-DB human TR gene sequences so that V and J genes could be assigned. The TCRdist pipeline was used in a later analysis to assign CDR3 sequences and most-parsimonious VDJ recombination scenarios. In a later analysis, each TCR beta chain was defined by its CDR3 amino acid sequence together with its V-gene family, and reads lacking a unique V-gene family were excluded. A later analysis removed several hundred highly shared, low-generation-probability nucleotide sequences to deal with suspected cross-contamination and a sequencing artifact. In a later analysis, a clonal expansion index was calculated for each public chain from normalized within-repertoire ranks of inferred template counts. Generation probabilities in a later analysis came from a VDJ recombination model fitted to out-of-frame rearrangements, and those results were checked against IGoR. In a later analysis, hypergeometric tests were used to score TCR-TCR, TCR-HLA and TCR-CMV co-occurrence, with a repertoire-size bias correction applied to TCR pairs. In a later analysis, false discovery rates were estimated by permuting HLA or CMV assignments 20 times. A later analysis grouped co-occurring TCRs with DBSCAN, adding TCRdist sequence similarity when clustering within HLA-allele-positive subsets. Repertoires with fewer than 30,000 or more than 120,000 public chains, plus five repertoires with anomalous nucleotide sharing, were excluded from co-occurrence clustering. Entries here come from immuneACCESS through TCRdb and include only in-frame sequences with V and J called. Some clones fail to appear in such tables; in the studies checked, an unresolved V gene covers under half of the shortfall, and the cause of the remainder is unknown. V, J and clone size reflect that table, while D and trimming were determined from the DNA. The sample includes about 92,000 clones, with 65% to 85% observed a single time. The ten largest make up roughly 1.3% of the sample.

This specimen belongs to a study of cytomegalovirus exposure and HLA in healthy donors (dated by TCRdb to about 2017). About the full investigation: An earlier analysis of some 550 of the donors reported roughly 300 Gb of sequence data and 100 million to 130 million unique TCR beta sequences from 150 million to 200 million T cells. HLA typing covered class I and class II loci at four-digit resolution. In the later analysis, no new phenotypic data were used to find candidate immune exposures; instead, reliance was placed on TCR beta sequences and their occurrence across donors. An early release covering approximately 600 HLA-typed donors comprised about 300 gigabases of sequencing data and roughly 85 million unique TCR sequences. Every discovery cohort repertoire had been produced on one sequencing platform. Typing coverage varied by locus: roughly 620-640 donors for A, B, C, DRB1 and DQB1; roughly 510 for DQA1; about 570 for DPA1; 450 to 480 for DPB1. Donor age, sex, ethnicity and CMV serostatus were compiled together with the repertoire data. The genetic ancestry cluster associated with self-reported Caucasian donors included 80% to 90% of the roughly 410 genotyped donors. Using immunosequencing, the study profiled T cell repertoires from 666 subjects and related those repertoires to cytomegalovirus serostatus. A later analysis re-examined previously published TCR beta repertoires from roughly 650 donors and added high-resolution HLA genotyping to investigate patterns of TCR occurrence. High-throughput TCR immunosequencing, statistical association of individual TCRs with disease status, and machine learning were combined to predict cytomegalovirus infection status. The study was designed to test whether signatures of past pathogen exposure could be identified by cataloging public T cell receptors. Among 350 to 400 genotyped donors of the cohort, an average of 235,054 unique TCR beta nucleotide sequences were sequenced per donor, around 18% of them non-productive. To decide whether each TCR beta V gene segment behaved as functional or pseudogenic, an earlier analysis of approximately 590 of the donors relied on high-throughput TCR beta sequencing. A later genetic analysis took genome-wide SNP genotypes for 398 of the 666 donors and used that subset as a discovery cohort. Along with the roughly 610-subject first cohort, a separate validation cohort of about 110 different subjects was used. Because of strong linkage in the cohort, roughly five DR-DQ haplotypes were treated as single units for association and clustering.

What the authors observed across the whole study: Because counts were too low, some 17 rarely observed V segments, including chromosome 9 orphons, were left out of the earlier analysis of over 550 of the donors. In this cohort, only TCR beta chains were sequenced, and detectable features were limited by the absence of alpha or paired-chain data. Immune exposure information for the cohort was limited to CMV serostatus. The sequencing pipeline was judged likely to have produced a cluster of highly shared sequence variants as a technical artifact. A further reported finding was that TCR beta sequences accurately predicted the HLA-A and HLA-B alleles for most subjects in the first cohort. In an earlier analysis of around 600 of the donors, most TCR beta V segments were observed in productive rearrangements about 87% or about 30% of the time, broadly matching IMGT annotations. A later analysis found that TCR association rates varied across HLA loci, with DRB1 alleles showing the most associated TCRs and HLA-C alleles the fewest. A total of 150 or so TCR beta chains were listed by the study as associated with cytomegalovirus. Compared with the approximately 670-donor mean, donors in an Asian-associated ancestry cluster had fewer N-insertions in productive TCRs, according to a later genetic analysis. When HLA alleles, especially DR and DQ, strongly co-occurred, attributing TCR associations to individual alleles was difficult. The authors suggested that the approach could potentially be generalized to other disease states and immunological phenotypes. Most TCR sequences were observed very rarely across donors, whereas some public TCRs were present in many individuals. In a later analysis, some 18,000 TCR beta sequences were associated with specific HLA alleles at a false discovery rate of 0.05. A later analysis found that HLA-associated TCR beta chains were more clonally expanded and had lower generation probabilities than equally common non-associated chains. V-gene and J-gene trimming of TCR beta chains was associated with a missense DCLRE1C variant in a later genetic analysis, and the association was replicated in an independent cohort. In a later analysis, several top co-occurrence clusters were reported to appear linked to parvovirus B19, influenza, CMV and Epstein-Barr virus. The classifier was reported to diagnose cytomegalovirus status with high specificity and sensitivity in both the original cohort and the validation cohort. Sequencing depth was assumed to be roughly uniform across donors in the presence/absence analyses, though that assumption may not hold. Linkage disequilibrium might explain the correlated functional status among segregating V segments, but an unknown experimental factor could not be ruled out. A few of the identified cytomegalovirus-associated TCR beta chains were confirmed in vitro to be specific for cytomegalovirus antigens. Some IMGT-functional V segments, including TRBV6-2 and TRBV6-3, could not be distinguished by the 87-base-pair reads and were therefore excluded. HLA typing was unavailable for some donors at each locus, so association tests used only the typed subset. Most CMV-associated TCR beta chains appeared to be HLA-restricted in a later analysis, and the HLA associations seemed to be driven largely by CMV exposure.

This receptor was obtained from a girl aged 2-10 years in good health and CMV-seropositive. Here the chain combines TRBV7-8 and TRBJ2-7; 10 bases in the middle match TRBD1. Sample: PBMCs. The DNA sequence is TGTGCCAGCAGCTATCCGGGACAGGGGTACGAGCAGTACTTC. Translated, this is CASSYPGQGYEQYF.